The 28 T cell receptor beta chains presented below share a single source sample, sequenced in a study of blood T cells in healthy people across ages (dated by TCRdb to the mid-2010s). Library construction relied on 5' RACE. Sequencing took place on an Illumina HiSeq 2500. A second PCR of about 7 to 12 cycles was run with a J-beta primer mix and a sample-barcoded 5' primer. TCRdb reworked the public reads: Q25 trimming with fastp, MiXCR clone assembly, productive beta chains retained. Each CDR3 protein appears once, grouped with its most common genes and DNA. This sample comprises some 900,000 distinct CDR3 sequences, about 28% of them detected only once. The top ten hold 17% of the sample. Sequenced input: blood. The receptor source for this set is a woman older than 75 in good health.

Comment on this clonotype: One base away lies a much larger clone, so this may be a sequencing read error. The chain's CDR3 is CSANRRIRGLGTDTQYF. The CDR3 DNA follows: TGCAGTGCTAACCGCCGGATCAGGGGATTGGGGACAGATACGCAGTATTTT. The V call is TRBV20-1, the J call TRBJ2-3, with D possibly TRBD1 on 6 matching bases. The CDR3 contains 17 residues. Between the trimmed V and J ends, which lost 4 bases and 3 bases, there was a span of 23 bases. Germline V gene lookup returns CDR1 DFQATT and CDR2 SNEGSKA (reference sequence).

V is TRBV6-2 or TRBV6-3 and J is TRBJ2-4; maybe TRBD2 (6 bases). This CDR3 has 15 amino acids. CDR1 is MNHEY, CDR2 SVGEGT, per germline. The V and J ends lost 7 bases and 0 bases respectively, with 13 bases between them. The CDR3 DNA reads TGTGCCAGCACCGTTGGGGGGTTAGCCAAAAACATTCAGTACTTC. It encodes CASTVGGLAKNIQYF.

This clonotype occurred many times. The V and J genes are TRBV12-3 or TRBV12-4 and TRBJ2-4, with 7 bases that match TRBD2. The CDR3 loop spans 14 amino acids. Trimming cost V 8 bases and J 3 bases; bases outside gene matches: 7. The CDR3 coding sequence is TGTGCCAGCGGGAGCGGGACCATCAAAAACATTCAGTACTTC. It translates to CASGSGTIKNIQYF.

There are many counts of this clonotype. V and J are TRBV7-9 and TRBJ2-1; unclear D gene. Germline loops: CDR1 SEHNR, CDR2 FQNEAQ (reference sequence). This CDR3 is 12 amino acids long. V was pared by 10 bases and J by 7 bases, with 14 bases between. CDR3 residues: CATPELLNEQFF. The CDR3 DNA is TGTGCCACCCCGGAACTCTTGAATGAGCAGTTCTTC.

This clonotype occurred many times. The rearrangement links TRBV29-1 to TRBJ2-1, with 11 bases lining up with TRBD2. CDR1 is SQVTM, CDR2 ANQGSEA, per germline. V shed 2 bases and J 5 bases; nucleotides not matched to a gene: 8. The CDR3 runs 16 residues. CDR3 DNA sequence: TGCAGCGTTGAATTCCGACTAGCGGGGTTACACAATGAGCAGTTCTTC. It codes for CSVEFRLAGLHNEQFF.

Worth noting for this clonotype: A clone one base away is much larger, so this may be a read error. V is TRBV12-3 or TRBV12-4 and J is TRBJ2-5, with D perhaps assigned TRBD1 or TRBD2 (6 bases each). The CDR3 is made up of 11 amino acids. V was cut by 6 bases and J by 11 bases, with 13 bases left in between. CDR3 coding DNA: TGTGCCAGCAGGCTCCGAGGGGGGCAGTACTTC. As protein: CASRLRGGQYF.

This clonotype was picked up many times. The genes are TRBV6-2 or TRBV6-3 and TRBJ2-1; D remains unclear. The ends were cut back, 10 bases at V and 8 bases at J, with 12 bases in the middle. Germline V lookup: CDR1 MNHEY, CDR2 SVGEGT. This CDR3 is 11 amino acids long. CDR3 amino acids: CATETMDEQFF. The CDR3 nucleotides are TGTGCCACCGAGACCATGGATGAGCAGTTCTTC.

The chain joins TRBV7-2 to TRBJ1-2; TRBD1 might be the D (5 bases). V lost 5 bases, J lost 8 bases, and 12 bases lay in between. The CDR3 covers 12 residues. Germline V gene lookup returns CDR1 SGHTA and CDR2 FQGNSA. The CDR3 bases are TGTGCCAGCAGCGCGGACAAATGGGGCTACACCTTC. This encodes CASSADKWGYTF.

The CDR3 region has the DNA TGTGCCAGCAGCGACTACGAGCAGGGGGCAAGAAACATTCAGTACTTC. Protein sequence: CASSDYEQGARNIQYF. The chain carries TRBV9 and TRBJ2-4, with 8 bases identical to TRBD1. Trimming removed 3 bases from V and 6 bases from J; junction bases left unmatched: 11. Germline values: CDR1 SGDLS, CDR2 YYNGEE. The CDR3 runs to 16 residues.

The sample holds a few counts of this clonotype. Sequence at one end of the junction differs from germline and may be a read error. The rearrangement joins TRBV5-1 to TRBJ1-4; D is uncertain. CDR1 is SGHRS, CDR2 YFSETQ, per germline. The length of the CDR3 is 17 residues. CDR3 in amino acids: CASSPEGRPRINEKRFF. DNA of the CDR3: TGCGCCAGCAGCCCTGAGGGCCGACCCCGAATAAATGAAAAACGGTTTTTT.

Regarding this clonotype: One end of the junction does not line up with germline, which may come from a read error. The chain is built from TRBV6-5 and TRBJ2-6; D is possibly TRBD1 or TRBD2 (5 bases each). Germline lookup yields CDR1 MNHEY and CDR2 SVGAGI. This CDR3 contains 13 residues. The CDR3 DNA sequence: TGTGCCAGCAGCCGATCCGGGGCCAGCGTCCTGACTTTC. This encodes CASSRSGASVLTF.

This chain uses TRBV5-6 with TRBJ2-5, with no clear D. Germline V gene sequence: CDR1 SGHDT, CDR2 YYEEEE. V was trimmed by 0 bases and J by 11 bases, leaving 20 bases between them. CDR3 length: 15 residues. The CDR3 loop reads CASSLAGLVKGEQYF. The CDR3 DNA is TGTGCCAGCAGCTTGGCCGGGCTGGTAAAGGGTGAGCAGTACTTC. The entire variable domain, with the rest obtained from reference TRBV5-6 and TRBJ2-5, is as follows: DAGVTQSPTHLIKTRGQQVTLRCSPKSGHDTVSWYQQALGQGPQFIFQYYEEEERQRGNFPDRFSGHQFPNYSSELNVNALLLGDSALYLCASSLAGLVKGEQYFGPGTRLLVL.

This clonotype was detected ten times or more. V is TRBV7-9 and J is TRBJ2-3; a possible D gene is TRBD1 (6 bases). The CDR3 is 16 residues long. Per the germline V gene, CDR1 is SEHNR and CDR2 is FQNEAQ (reference sequence). Trimming stripped 0 bases from V and 0 bases from J, with 10 bases between. CDR3 DNA: TGTGCCAGCAGCTTAGCGGCAGGGGAAAGCACAGATACGCAGTATTTT. Translation gives CASSLAAGESTDTQYF.

This clonotype was seen only a few times. V is TRBV6-6 and J is TRBJ1-1, with TRBD1 identical over 7 bases. The CDR3 is 16 residues long. V lost 4 bases, J lost 6 bases, and 14 bases stayed unmatched. Germline V gene data show CDR1 as MNHNY and CDR2 as SVGAGI (reference sequence). DNA of the CDR3: TGTGCCAGCAGTTCCCGGACAGGTTCCCCGCACCCTGAAGCTTTCTTT. This codes for CASSSRTGSPHPEAFF.

V is TRBV15 and J is TRBJ1-2; D perhaps matches TRBD1 (5 bases). This CDR3 region has 15 residues. Looked up from germline, CDR1 is LNHNV and CDR2 is YYDKDF (reference sequence). With 3 bases removed from V and 5 bases from J, the gap between germline ends came to 16 bases. The CDR3 nucleotides read TGTGCCACCAGCAGGGGGGGACCCGGGGGATATGGCTACACCTTC. It specifies CATSRGGPGGYGYTF.

There are many counts of this clonotype. The chain links TRBV7-6 to TRBJ1-5; D call uncertain. Trimming took off 1 base at V and 4 bases at J, with 11 bases between the two ends. The germline CDR1 and CDR2 sequences are SGHVS and FNYEAQ. This CDR3 region has 15 residues. CDR3 amino acids: CASSLVSGKNQPQHF. Written as DNA, the CDR3 is TGTGCCAGCAGCTTAGTCTCCGGGAAAAATCAGCCCCAGCATTTT.

To note about this clonotype: One end of the junction fails to match germline, which may point to a read error. J is TRBJ1-1 and V is TRBV7-6; weak D call: TRBD1 (5 bases). Germline-derived CDR1 and CDR2 are SGHVS and FNYEAQ. The CDR3 runs 13 residues. The CDR3 nucleotides read TGTGCCAGCAGCTCGAACAGGAACACTGGAGCTTTCTTT. This translates into CASSSNRNTGAFF.

At least ten counts were recorded for this clonotype. This chain uses TRBV7-2 with TRBJ2-3; TRBD2 matches 10 bases. Germline-derived CDR1 and CDR2 are SGHTA and FQGNSA. The V gene end was trimmed by 5 bases and the J gene end by 4 bases; junction bases not matched to a gene: 9. The CDR3 has 16 amino acids. The CDR3 coding sequence is TGTGCCAGCAGCCCCCGGTGGAGCGGGGGGGCAGATACGCAGTATTTT. It translates to CASSPRWSGGADTQYF.

Note on this clonotype: An end of the junction differs from the germline gene, which may be a read error. V is TRBV5-1 and J is TRBJ2-1; 9 bases match TRBD2. This CDR3 region has 14 residues. The germline gives CDR1 SGHRS, CDR2 YFSETQ. CDR3 nucleotide sequence: TGCGCCAGCAGCCTGGAACTAGCGGGCAATGAGCCGTTCTTC. This encodes CASSLELAGNEPFF.

This clonotype appeared many times. The CDR3 sequence: CASSLGEGIRGYTF. The CDR3 coding sequence is TGTGCCAGCAGCTTGGGGGAAGGGATAAGGGGCTACACCTTC. The J gene is TRBJ1-2, the V gene TRBV7-2, with a possible D match to TRBD1 (5 bases). Germline assignment: CDR1 SGHTA and CDR2 FQGNSA. This CDR3 spans 14 amino acids. V dropped 3 bases and J dropped 8 bases, with 16 bases sitting between them.

In this sample, this clonotype turned up many times. The CDR3 reads CASGRTGHDEQFF. The CDR3 DNA is TGTGCCAGCGGACGAACAGGGCACGATGAGCAGTTCTTC. The rearrangement uses TRBV28 and TRBJ2-1; TRBD1 might be the D (6 bases). CDR1 is MDHEN and CDR2 is SYDVKM in the germline V gene. CDR3 length equals 13 residues. Deletions cut 8 bases from V and 8 bases from J, with 16 bases between.

The V and J genes are TRBV12-3 or TRBV12-4 and TRBJ2-3; 7 bases are a match to TRBD2. Germline trimming cut 6 bases from V and 5 bases from J; bases unmatched to any gene: 5. This CDR3 has 13 residues. The CDR3 is CASRPPGGDTQYF. The CDR3 nucleotides read TGTGCCAGCAGACCACCGGGAGGAGATACGCAGTATTTT.

This clonotype appeared many times. The chain employs TRBV6-1 and TRBJ2-3; tentative D call: TRBD2 (6 bases). Germline values: CDR1 MNHNS, CDR2 SASEGT. The CDR3 totals 13 residues. V was cut by 11 bases and J by 4 bases, with 16 bases left in between. CDR3 sequence reads: CAAHDWEADTQYF. The CDR3 nucleotides are TGTGCCGCCCACGATTGGGAGGCAGATACGCAGTATTTT.

This chain joins TRBV3-1 and TRBJ1-2, with no clear D. The CDR3 is made up of 11 amino acids. V gave up 5 bases and J gave up 8 bases, with 9 bases separating them. The germline CDR1 and CDR2 sequences are LGHDT and YNNKEL (reference sequence). The CDR3, as DNA: TGTGCCAGCAGCTGGTCCCAGGGCTACACCTTC. Protein sequence: CASSWSQGYTF.

The sample holds a few counts of this clonotype. This rearrangement joins TRBV6-5 to TRBJ1-1; 8 nucleotides align to TRBD1. Germline values: CDR1 MNHEY, CDR2 SVGAGI. The CDR3 is 15 amino acids. V gave up 6 bases and J gave up 0 bases; unmatched junction bases: 6. CDR3 sequence (DNA): TGTGCCAGCAGACCCCAGGACAGGGTGAACACTGAAGCTTTCTTT. It yields the protein CASRPQDRVNTEAFF.

Concerning this clonotype itself: This may arise from a read error, as a much more abundant clone is one base away. This chain connects TRBV28 to TRBJ1-2; D is undetermined. Germline assignment: CDR1 MDHEN and CDR2 SYDVKM. Trimming left V 0 bases short and J 4 bases short, with 6 bases between. There are 13 residues in the CDR3. The CDR3 loop reads CASSLWGTYGYTF. DNA for the CDR3: TGTGCCAGCAGTTTATGGGGAACCTATGGCTACACCTTC.

Comments on this clonotype: A much bigger clone sits one base away, suggesting this may be a read error. The V call is TRBV20-1, the J call TRBJ2-3, with D possibly being TRBD2 (6 bases). CDR1 is DFQATT, CDR2 SNEGSKA, per germline (reference sequence). Between the trimmed V and J ends, which lost 6 bases and 2 bases, there was a span of 18 bases. The CDR3 runs to 15 residues. CDR3 region: CSASPPTGDTDTQYF. The CDR3 DNA follows: TGCAGTGCATCGCCGCCTACGGGAGACACAGATACGCAGTATTTT.

This clonotype was observed many times. The chain carries TRBV25-1 and TRBJ2-3, with no clear D. The ends were cut back, 0 bases at V and 4 bases at J, with 11 bases in the middle. Germline V gene lookup returns CDR1 MGHDK and CDR2 SYGVNS. The CDR3 has 15 amino acids. The CDR3 region has the DNA TGTGCCAGCAGTGAATATAAGGGTGGAGCAGATACGCAGTATTTT. This gives the protein CASSEYKGGADTQYF.